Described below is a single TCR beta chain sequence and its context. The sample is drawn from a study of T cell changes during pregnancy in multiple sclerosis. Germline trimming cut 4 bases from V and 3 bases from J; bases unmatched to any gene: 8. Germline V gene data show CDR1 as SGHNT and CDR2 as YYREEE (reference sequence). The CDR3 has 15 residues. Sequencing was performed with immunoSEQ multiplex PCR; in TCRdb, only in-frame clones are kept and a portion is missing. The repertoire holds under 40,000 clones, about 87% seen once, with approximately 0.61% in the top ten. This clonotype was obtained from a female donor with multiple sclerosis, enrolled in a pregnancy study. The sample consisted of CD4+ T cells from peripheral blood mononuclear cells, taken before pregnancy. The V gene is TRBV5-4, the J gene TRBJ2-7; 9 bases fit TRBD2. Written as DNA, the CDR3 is TGTGCCAGCAGCGCCCCCCAGCGGGGGGTCTACGAGCAGTACTTC. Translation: CASSAPQRGVYEQYF.